This note documents a single TCR beta chain sequence. Original processing notes: Amplification from reference gene primers served as the basis for estimated nucleated cell counts. Generated by immunoSEQ multiplex PCR, the TCRdb table keeps only in-frame clones and is missing some. V and J calls and clone size are copied from that table; D and trimming were computed from the DNA. The repertoire holds around 93,000 clones, with around nine tenths as singletons. This sample was included in a study of blood T cell repertoires in COVID-19. Background on the study: COVID-19 samples from acute and convalescent phases originated in the United States, Italy and Spain. PBMCs, B-cell-depleted T cells, or T cells provided the cDNA or gDNA that made up the material.

The CDR3 sequence is 15 residues long. CDR1 is MNHEY and CDR2 is SVGAGI in the germline V gene. The V gene end was trimmed by 6 bases and the J gene end by 8 bases; junction bases not matched to a gene: 9. The chain carries TRBV6-5 and TRBJ2-1; TRBD2 matches 11 bases. The receptor was isolated from a human donor in a cohort sampled during active COVID-19. Specimen: peripheral blood. This CDR3 is CASSPLAGGVHEQFF. The CDR3 bases are TGTGCCAGCAGCCCCCTAGCGGGAGGTGTTCATGAGCAGTTCTTC.